These 3 T cell receptor beta chains were sequenced from one sample in a study of spatial heterogeneity in lung cancer. Time point meaning: blood at routine non-recurrence follow-up after resection. TCRdb reprocessed the 5' RACE reads with MiXCR, giving one entry per CDR3 protein. Of around 18,000 distinct CDR3 sequences in the sample, 7% to 10% were seen once. The sample here was PBMCs, taken at follow-up. These receptors were taken from a male donor with early-stage non-small cell lung cancer.

J is TRBJ2-1 and V is TRBV6-5; 7 nucleotides align to TRBD1. CDR1 is MNHEY and CDR2 is SVGAGI in the germline V gene. There are 14 residues in the CDR3. Trimming took 6 bases from V and 10 from J; bases not matched to a gene: 12. In nucleotides, the CDR3 is TGTGCCAGCAGACCGGGACAGACGTATGGGGAGCAGTTCTTC. Its protein product is CASRPGQTYGEQFF.

This clonotype was picked up many times. The chain uses TRBV2 and TRBJ2-1; D is uncertain. The length of the CDR3 is 17 residues. Trimming removed 5 bases from V and 4 bases from J, with 21 bases in between. Germline CDR1 and CDR2: SNHLY and FYNNEI. DNA of the CDR3: TGTGCCAGCAGTTACCTGTCAATGCGAGAACCGTACAATGAGCAGTTCTTC. It codes for CASSYLSMREPYNEQFF.

The J gene is TRBJ2-3, the V gene TRBV12-3 or TRBV12-4; perhaps TRBD2 as D (5 bases). This CDR3 contains 14 residues. V lost 4 bases, J lost 0 bases, and 8 bases lay in between. The CDR3 DNA sequence: TGTGCCAGCAGTTCGGGATCAAGCACAGATACGCAGTATTTT. Translating gives CASSSGSSTDTQYF.